This T cell receptor (beta chain) originates from a study of CD8 T cells in Susac syndrome. Remarks on this clonotype: What it binds is unknown.

Trimming removed 2 bases from V and 1 base from J, with 12 bases in between. CDR3 length: 15 amino acids. Germline CDR1 SNHLY, CDR2 FYNNEI. Study conclusions and caveats: As the study acknowledged, the number of individuals who were part of its TCR sequencing and HLA analysis was relatively small.

The authors reverse transcribed about 0.5 to 1 ug RNA with random hexamers. TCRdb used MiXCR to reprocess the immunoSEQ multiplex PCR reads, holding one entry per CDR3 protein. Among about 300,000 distinct CDR3 sequences, 75% to 85% were seen once, and the ten largest hold roughly 0.21%. The gene calls are TRBV2 and TRBJ2-7, with D possibly being TRBD2 (6 bases). This clonotype was obtained from a human donor with multiple sclerosis. The source material was CD8+ T cells from PBMCs. The CDR3 region has the DNA TGTGCCAGCAGTGAACGGCTAGCGTCTTCCTACGAGCAGTACTTC. It translates to CASSERLASSYEQYF.